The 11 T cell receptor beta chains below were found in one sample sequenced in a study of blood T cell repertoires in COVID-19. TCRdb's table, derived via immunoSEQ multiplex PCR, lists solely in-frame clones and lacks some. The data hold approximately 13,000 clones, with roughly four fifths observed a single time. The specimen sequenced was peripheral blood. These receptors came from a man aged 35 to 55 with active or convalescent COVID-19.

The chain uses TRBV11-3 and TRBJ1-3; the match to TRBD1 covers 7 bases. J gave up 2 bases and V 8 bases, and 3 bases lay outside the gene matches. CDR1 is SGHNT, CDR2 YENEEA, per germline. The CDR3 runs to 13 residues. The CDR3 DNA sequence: TGTGCCAGCGGGACAGCCGCTGGAAACACCATATATTTT. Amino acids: CASGTAAGNTIYF.

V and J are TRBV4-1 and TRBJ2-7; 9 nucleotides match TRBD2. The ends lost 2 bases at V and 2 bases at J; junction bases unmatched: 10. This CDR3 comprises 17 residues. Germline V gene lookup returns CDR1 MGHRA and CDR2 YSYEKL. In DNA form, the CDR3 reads TGCGCCAGCAGCCAAACGCAAATAGGGACTAGCACCTACGAGCAGTACTTC. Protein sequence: CASSQTQIGTSTYEQYF.

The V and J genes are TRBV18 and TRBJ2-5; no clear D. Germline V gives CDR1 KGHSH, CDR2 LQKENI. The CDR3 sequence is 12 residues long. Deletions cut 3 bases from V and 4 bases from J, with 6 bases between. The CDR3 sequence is CASSPPGETQYF. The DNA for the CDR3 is TGTGCCAGCTCACCCCCCGGAGAGACCCAGTACTTC.

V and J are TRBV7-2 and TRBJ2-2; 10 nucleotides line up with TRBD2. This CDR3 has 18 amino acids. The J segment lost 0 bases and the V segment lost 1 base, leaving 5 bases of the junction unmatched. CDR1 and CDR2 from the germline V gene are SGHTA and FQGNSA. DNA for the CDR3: TGTGCCAGCAGCTTAGATTCTAGCGGGGGTACGAACACCGGGGAGCTGTTTTTT. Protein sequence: CASSLDSSGGTNTGELFF.

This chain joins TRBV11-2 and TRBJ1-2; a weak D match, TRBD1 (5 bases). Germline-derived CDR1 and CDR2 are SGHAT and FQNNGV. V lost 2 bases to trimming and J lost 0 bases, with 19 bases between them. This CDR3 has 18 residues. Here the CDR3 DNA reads TGTGCCAGCAGCTTACGCCCCCAGGGTACTAAAGCTAACTATGGCTACACCTTC. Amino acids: CASSLRPQGTKANYGYTF.

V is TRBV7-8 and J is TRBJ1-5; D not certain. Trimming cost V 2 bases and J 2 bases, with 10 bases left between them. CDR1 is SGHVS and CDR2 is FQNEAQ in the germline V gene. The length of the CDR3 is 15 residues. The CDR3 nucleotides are TGTGCCAGCAGCTTAAGTATCGGTGGCAATCAGCCCCAGCATTTT. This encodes CASSLSIGGNQPQHF.

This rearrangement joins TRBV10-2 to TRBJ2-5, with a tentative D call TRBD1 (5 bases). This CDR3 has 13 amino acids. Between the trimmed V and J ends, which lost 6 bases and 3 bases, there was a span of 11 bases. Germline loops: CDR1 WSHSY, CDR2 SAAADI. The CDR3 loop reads CASRRGREETQYF. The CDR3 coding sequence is TGCGCCAGCAGGAGAGGCAGGGAAGAGACCCAGTACTTC.

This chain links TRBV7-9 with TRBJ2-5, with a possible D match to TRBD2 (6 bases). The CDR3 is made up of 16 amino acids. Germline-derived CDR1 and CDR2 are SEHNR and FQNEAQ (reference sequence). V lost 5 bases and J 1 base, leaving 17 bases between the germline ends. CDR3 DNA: TGTGCCAGCAGCGGCCCGGGGAGCGGGTCCCAAGAGACCCAGTACTTC. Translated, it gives CASSGPGSGSQETQYF.

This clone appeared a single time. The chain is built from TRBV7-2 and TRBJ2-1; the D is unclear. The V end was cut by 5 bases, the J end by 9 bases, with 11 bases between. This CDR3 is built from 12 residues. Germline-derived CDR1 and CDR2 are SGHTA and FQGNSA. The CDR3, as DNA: TGTGCCAGCAGCCTAGGAAACTCTGAGCAGTTCTTC. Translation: CASSLGNSEQFF.

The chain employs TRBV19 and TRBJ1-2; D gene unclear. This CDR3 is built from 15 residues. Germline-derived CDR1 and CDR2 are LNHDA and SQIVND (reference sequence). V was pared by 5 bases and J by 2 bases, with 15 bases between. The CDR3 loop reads CASSLRAGGNYGYTF. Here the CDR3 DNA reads TGTGCCAGTAGTCTACGAGCGGGAGGGAACTATGGCTACACCTTC.

CDR3 amino acids: CASSMNRGHGNTIYF. The DNA for the CDR3 is TGTGCCAGCAGCATGAACAGGGGGCACGGAAACACCATATATTTT. The genes are TRBV7-2 and TRBJ1-3; TRBD1 agrees at 9 bases. Germline V gene lookup returns CDR1 SGHTA and CDR2 FQGNSA. V dropped 5 bases and J dropped 4; count of bases not matched to a gene: 6. This CDR3 has 15 amino acids. Variable domain in full (rest from reference TRBV7-2 and TRBJ1-3): GAGVSQSPSNKVTEKGKDVELRCDPISGHTALYWYRQSLGQGLEFLIYFQGNSAPDKSGLPSDRFSAERTGGSVSTLTIQRTQQEDSAVYLCASSMNRGHGNTIYFGEGSWLTVV.